The rows below give T cell receptor beta chains drawn from one sample of a study of blood T cell repertoires in COVID-19. Profiled with immunoSEQ multiplex PCR; TCRdb holds only in-frame clones, not every one. The sample records under 200,000 clones, roughly 80% being singletons. The sequenced sample was peripheral blood. These receptors came from a man aged 55 to 70 with acute or convalescent COVID-19. The CDR3 runs from the conserved cysteine through the conserved F or W. Fields, in order: J gene, D gene, V gene, clone size, CDR3 DNA, CDR3 protein. The D gene is left open where the match is weak. The size field is filled for only some rows; it gives once, few, many or a size class.

j_call: TRBJ1-1
d_call: .
v_call: TRBV7-3
clone_size: .
cdr3_nt: TGTGCCAGCAGCTTAAGGGGAGTGGGATCGAACACTGAAGCTTTCTTT
cdr3_aa: CASSLRGVGSNTEAFF

j_call: TRBJ2-1
d_call: .
v_call: TRBV21-1
clone_size: .
cdr3_nt: TGTGCCAGCAGCAAAGCGGGACTAGCGGGGGAGGGACCCCACAATGAGCAGTTCTTC
cdr3_aa: CASSKAGLAGEGPHNEQFF

j_call: TRBJ2-1
d_call: TRBD2
v_call: TRBV25-1
clone_size: few
cdr3_nt: TGTGCCAGCAGTGGAACTAGCGGGAATTACAATGAGCAGTTCTTC
cdr3_aa: CASSGTSGNYNEQFF

j_call: TRBJ1-5
d_call: .
v_call: TRBV6-1
clone_size: .
cdr3_nt: TGTGCCAGCAATGAAGGCAGCGGGAACAATCAGCCCCAGCATTTT
cdr3_aa: CASNEGSGNNQPQHF

j_call: TRBJ1-5
d_call: TRBD1
v_call: TRBV5-6
clone_size: .
cdr3_nt: TGTGCCAGCAGCTTGGGACAGGGGGCGGGCAATCAGCCCCAGCATTTT
cdr3_aa: CASSLGQGAGNQPQHF

j_call: TRBJ2-5
d_call: .
v_call: TRBV6-2/TRBV6-3
clone_size: .
cdr3_nt: TGTGCCAGCAGTACGGACAGCCCAGAGACCCAGTACTTC
cdr3_aa: CASSTDSPETQYF

j_call: TRBJ2-2
d_call: .
v_call: TRBV6-5
clone_size: once
cdr3_nt: TGTGCCAGCAGTTACGGGGGACAAATTCCCGGGGAGCTGTTTTTT
cdr3_aa: CASSYGGQIPGELFF

j_call: TRBJ1-1
d_call: .
v_call: TRBV30
clone_size: .
cdr3_nt: TGTGCCTGGAGTGTATCTTTGAACACTGAAGCTTTCTTT
cdr3_aa: CAWSVSLNTEAFF

j_call: TRBJ1-2
d_call: .
v_call: TRBV7-9
clone_size: once
cdr3_nt: TGTGCCAGCAGCTTCCCGAACAGGCTAAACTATGGCTACACCTTC
cdr3_aa: CASSFPNRLNYGYTF

j_call: TRBJ1-2
d_call: .
v_call: TRBV7-8
clone_size: few
cdr3_nt: TGTGCCAGCAGCCCTCAAGGACGGACAGCCCCGGGTGGCTACACCTTC
cdr3_aa: CASSPQGRTAPGGYTF

j_call: TRBJ2-1
d_call: TRBD2
v_call: TRBV30
clone_size: .
cdr3_nt: TGTGCCTGGAGTGTACGGGCTAGCGGGAGGGCCTATGAGCAGTTCTTC
cdr3_aa: CAWSVRASGRAYEQFF

j_call: TRBJ1-5
d_call: .
v_call: TRBV12-3/TRBV12-4
clone_size: .
cdr3_nt: TGTGCCAGCAGTTTGCGAGGGAATCAGCCCCAGCATTTT
cdr3_aa: CASSLRGNQPQHF

j_call: TRBJ2-5
d_call: TRBD1
v_call: TRBV20-1
clone_size: .
cdr3_nt: TGCACTGGGACAGATCAAGAGACCCAGTACTTC
cdr3_aa: CTGTDQETQYF

j_call: TRBJ1-1
d_call: .
v_call: TRBV11-2
clone_size: once
cdr3_nt: TGTGCCAGCAGCTTACAGGGTTTTGGGGAAGCTTTCTTT
cdr3_aa: CASSLQGFGEAFF

j_call: TRBJ2-5
d_call: TRBD2
v_call: TRBV24-1
clone_size: .
cdr3_nt: TGTGCCACCGAAGACTCTAGCGGTCAAGAGACCCAGTACTTC
cdr3_aa: CATEDSSGQETQYF

j_call: TRBJ2-1
d_call: TRBD2
v_call: TRBV3-1/TRBV3-2
clone_size: .
cdr3_nt: TGTGCCAGCAGCCCCCCCTTTATGCGGGAGGCCGATCATGAGCAGTTCTTC
cdr3_aa: CASSPPFMREADHEQFF

j_call: TRBJ2-3
d_call: .
v_call: TRBV29-1
clone_size: .
cdr3_nt: TGCAGCCTCGCGGTCTCCACAGATACGCAGTATTTT
cdr3_aa: CSLAVSTDTQYF

j_call: TRBJ1-5
d_call: .
v_call: TRBV19
clone_size: .
cdr3_nt: TGTGCCAGTAGTATAAGCCATAGCAATCAGCCCCAGCATTTT
cdr3_aa: CASSISHSNQPQHF

j_call: TRBJ2-3
d_call: .
v_call: TRBV5-1
clone_size: .
cdr3_nt: TGCGCCAGCAGCTTGATGAGGCCCACAGATACGCAGTATTTT
cdr3_aa: CASSLMRPTDTQYF

j_call: TRBJ1-2
d_call: TRBD1
v_call: TRBV12-3/TRBV12-4
clone_size: .
cdr3_nt: TGTGCCAGCAGTCCTGACAGGGAGCGCGGCTACACCTTC
cdr3_aa: CASSPDRERGYTF

j_call: TRBJ2-1
d_call: .
v_call: TRBV4-1
clone_size: .
cdr3_nt: TGCGCCAGCAGCCAAGATTATCCCGGCCGCGGGGTCCCCTACAATGAGCAGTTCTTC
cdr3_aa: CASSQDYPGRGVPYNEQFF

j_call: TRBJ1-1
d_call: TRBD1
v_call: TRBV6-5
clone_size: .
cdr3_nt: TGTGCCAGCAGTTACCTCGCCGGGACAGTGAACACTGAAGCTTTCTTT
cdr3_aa: CASSYLAGTVNTEAFF

j_call: TRBJ1-1
d_call: TRBD1
v_call: TRBV7-9
clone_size: .
cdr3_nt: TGTGCCAGCAGTACAGGGGCCACTGAAGCTTTCTTT
cdr3_aa: CASSTGATEAFF

j_call: TRBJ2-7
d_call: .
v_call: TRBV2
clone_size: .
cdr3_nt: TGTGCCAGCATGAAGACAGCGAGCTCCTACGAGCAGTACTTC
cdr3_aa: CASMKTASSYEQYF

j_call: TRBJ1-2
d_call: .
v_call: TRBV6-2/TRBV6-3
clone_size: .
cdr3_nt: TGTGCCAGCAGCCCCCGCCGGGACTATGGCTACACCTTC
cdr3_aa: CASSPRRDYGYTF

j_call: TRBJ2-1
d_call: TRBD2
v_call: TRBV7-8
clone_size: .
cdr3_nt: TGTGCCAGCAGCCTAACTACTAGCGGCTCCTACAATGAGCAGTTCTTC
cdr3_aa: CASSLTTSGSYNEQFF

j_call: TRBJ1-1
d_call: TRBD1
v_call: TRBV7-9
clone_size: .
cdr3_nt: TGTGCCAGCAGCGGCGACAGGGGGCTCACTGAAGCTTTCTTT
cdr3_aa: CASSGDRGLTEAFF

j_call: TRBJ1-1
d_call: TRBD1
v_call: TRBV29-1
clone_size: .
cdr3_nt: TGCAGCGTGGGACAGGGAGTAAACACTGAAGCTTTCTTT
cdr3_aa: CSVGQGVNTEAFF

j_call: TRBJ1-1
d_call: .
v_call: TRBV6-1
clone_size: .
cdr3_nt: TGTGCCAGCAGTGAAGCGCGGGGGGCGCCTAACACTGAAGCTTTCTTT
cdr3_aa: CASSEARGAPNTEAFF

j_call: TRBJ1-1
d_call: TRBD1
v_call: TRBV11-3
clone_size: .
cdr3_nt: TGTGCCAGCAGCGGACAGGGAGGCACTGAAGCTTTCTTT
cdr3_aa: CASSGQGGTEAFF

j_call: TRBJ2-1
d_call: .
v_call: TRBV19
clone_size: .
cdr3_nt: TGTGCCAGTAGGGGGGACTTGTCCTACAATGAGCAGTTCTTC
cdr3_aa: CASRGDLSYNEQFF

j_call: TRBJ2-7
d_call: TRBD1
v_call: TRBV30
clone_size: .
cdr3_nt: TGTGCCTGGAACAGGGGGCACTCCTACGAGCAGTACTTC
cdr3_aa: CAWNRGHSYEQYF

j_call: TRBJ2-3
d_call: TRBD2
v_call: TRBV5-1
clone_size: .
cdr3_nt: TGCTCCTCAGCGCGGGGGGGCCGCACAGATACGCAGTATTTT
cdr3_aa: CSSARGGRTDTQYF

j_call: TRBJ2-5
d_call: TRBD1
v_call: TRBV6-6
clone_size: .
cdr3_nt: TGTGCCAGCAGTTTTCGCTCGACAGGGTTAGAGACCCAGTACTTC
cdr3_aa: CASSFRSTGLETQYF

j_call: TRBJ2-7
d_call: .
v_call: TRBV4-1
clone_size: .
cdr3_nt: TGCGCCAGCCGGGGGACAGCCCGTTCCTACGAGCAGTACTTC
cdr3_aa: CASRGTARSYEQYF

j_call: TRBJ1-4
d_call: .
v_call: TRBV4-3
clone_size: once
cdr3_nt: TGCGCCAGCAGCCAAGACCGGACAGATCTTAATGAAAAACTGTTTTTT
cdr3_aa: CASSQDRTDLNEKLFF

j_call: TRBJ2-3
d_call: .
v_call: TRBV7-3
clone_size: once
cdr3_nt: TGTGCCAGCAGCTCTACAGATACGCAGTATTTT
cdr3_aa: CASSSTDTQYF

j_call: TRBJ2-3
d_call: TRBD2
v_call: TRBV3-1/TRBV3-2
clone_size: .
cdr3_nt: TGTGCCAGCACCCCTACACGGGGACTAGCGGGACGGGATACGCAGTATTTT
cdr3_aa: CASTPTRGLAGRDTQYF